Below are 25 T cell receptor beta chains sequenced from a single sample in a study of molecular identifiers for immune sequencing clone quantification. TCRdb passed the PCR reads through MiXCR, listing each CDR3 protein once. The sample shows a few hundred thousand distinct CDR3 sequences, 20% to 25% of them seen only once. Sequencing input: naive CD8+ T cells from blood, with Jurkat cell RNA spiked in. Subset: FACS-sorted CD8+CD4-CCR7+CD45RA+ naive T cells. The receptors originated from a human donor in good health. Some libraries in this study had Jurkat cell RNA spiked in.

CDR3 loop: CASSDWDRGDYEQYF. The CDR3 DNA is TGCGCCAGCAGTGATTGGGACAGGGGGGACTACGAGCAGTACTTC. The chain uses TRBV10-1 and TRBJ2-7; 11 positions agree with TRBD1. This CDR3 is built from 15 residues. Germline values: CDR1 WNHNN, CDR2 SYGVQD (reference sequence). V lost 3 bases, J lost 3 bases, and 4 bases stayed unmatched.

Written as DNA, the CDR3 is TGTGCCAGCAGCTTAGGCCCAGGGGAGCGCGCTGGTGCTGAAGCTTTCTTT. It specifies CASSLGPGERAGAEAFF. The chain joins TRBV7-9 to TRBJ1-1; D perhaps matches TRBD1 (6 bases). The CDR3 is 17 residues long. In germline, CDR1 is SEHNR, CDR2 FQNEAQ (reference sequence). V was shortened by 1 base and J by 6 bases, with 21 bases between the two germline ends. Based on the CDR3 plus reference TRBV7-9 and TRBJ1-1, the full variable domain is DTGVSQNPRHKITKRGQNVTFRCDPISEHNRLYWYRQTLGQGPEFLTYFQNEAQLEKSRLLSDRFSAERPKGSFSTLEIQRTEQGDSAMYLCASSLGPGERAGAEAFFGQGTRLTVV.

This clonotype was detected many times. This chain joins TRBV13 and TRBJ2-2, with D hard to call. The V end lost 0 bases, the J end lost 7 bases, and 6 bases lay between the germline ends. Per germline, CDR1 PRHDT and CDR2 FYEKMQ (reference sequence). The CDR3 has 13 residues. CDR3 in amino acids: CASSLGLVGELFF. The CDR3 nucleotides are TGTGCCAGCAGCTTAGGCCTCGTCGGGGAGCTGTTTTTT.

This clonotype was counted a single time. This may stem from a read error, because a much larger clone lies one nucleotide away. The CDR3 does not end in the conserved phenylalanine or tryptophan, so this is likely a read error. The V and J genes are TRBV30 and TRBJ1-5; D gene ambiguous. The V end lost 0 bases, the J end lost 4 bases, and 7 bases lay between the germline ends. The CDR3 has 13 amino acids. Germline V CDR1 and CDR2: GTSNPN, SVGIG (reference sequence). The CDR3 loop is CAWSVYGNQPQHS. The CDR3 DNA sequence: TGTGCCTGGAGTGTATACGGAAATCAGCCCCAGCATTCT.

The CDR3 loop is CASSPRTGGDSYEQYF. The DNA for the CDR3 is TGTGCCAGCTCACCAAGGACCGGGGGGGACTCCTACGAGCAGTACTTC. The chain recombines TRBV18 with TRBJ2-7, with 8 bases fitting TRBD2. This CDR3 is 16 amino acids long. Germline-derived CDR1 and CDR2 are KGHSH and LQKENI. Trimming took 2 bases from V and 0 from J; bases not matched to a gene: 6.

This clonotype was seen repeatedly, ten times or more. This chain links TRBV7-2 with TRBJ2-5; D is possibly TRBD1 or TRBD2 (5 bases each). The CDR3 totals 14 residues. With 4 bases removed from V and 8 bases from J, the gap between germline ends came to 17 bases. Germline V gene data show CDR1 as SGHTA and CDR2 as FQGNSA. CDR3 region: CASSSGTGLDTQYF. The CDR3 DNA is TGTGCCAGCAGCTCCGGGACCGGGCTCGACACCCAGTACTTC.

Ten or more counts support this clonotype. This chain uses TRBV4-3 with TRBJ2-7; D perhaps matches TRBD1 (6 bases). CDR3 length: 16 residues. CDR1 and CDR2 (germline): LGHNA, YSLEER. The V end lost 1 base, the J end lost 0 bases, and 13 bases lay between the germline ends. The CDR3 coding sequence is TGCGCCAGCAGCCAAGGGACCGGGACAAGCTCCTACGAGCAGTACTTC. Residues: CASSQGTGTSSYEQYF.

The V gene is TRBV28, the J gene TRBJ2-3; TRBD2 matches at 13 bases. Germline V gene lookup returns CDR1 MDHEN and CDR2 SYDVKM. The V segment lost 8 bases and the J segment 4 bases; nucleotides outside the gene matches: 9. The CDR3 has 16 residues. The CDR3 region is CASRTSGGSSADTQYF. DNA of the CDR3: TGTGCCAGCCGGACTAGCGGGGGATCTAGCGCAGATACGCAGTATTTT.

Of note for this clonotype: Given a far larger clone just one base away, this is likely a sequencing read error. The V gene is TRBV7-9, the J gene TRBJ2-7, with D possibly being TRBD2 (5 bases). The CDR3 is made up of 13 amino acids. CDR1 and CDR2 (germline): SEHNR, FQNEAQ (reference sequence). The CDR3 spells CASSPAGSYAQYF. The CDR3 nucleotides read TGTGCCAGCAGCCCGGCGGGCTCCTACGCGCAGTACTTC.

As regards this clonotype: The junction departs from germline at one end; a sequencing error may be responsible. J is TRBJ2-7 and V is TRBV12-3 or TRBV12-4, with D unresolved. The CDR3 extends over 13 amino acids. The CDR3 nucleotides are TGTGGCAGCAGTTCCGGGCTCTCCTACGAGCAGTACTTC. Its translation: CGSSSGLSYEQYF.

This clonotype was observed a few times. The chain couples TRBV6-2 or TRBV6-3 to TRBJ2-7, with a tentative D call TRBD2 (6 bases). Per germline, CDR1 MNHEY and CDR2 SVGEGT. Trimming left V 7 bases short and J 2 bases short, with 12 bases between. The CDR3 is 13 amino acids. The CDR3 DNA follows: TGTGCCAGCACCGGGGGAGGTACCTACGAGCAGTACTTC. Translation gives CASTGGGTYEQYF.

This sequence joins TRBV6-5 and TRBJ2-7; the match to TRBD2 covers 9 bases. The germline gives CDR1 MNHEY, CDR2 SVGAGI. Trimming removed 0 bases from V and 1 base from J; junction bases left unmatched: 4. The length of the CDR3 is 16 residues. This CDR3 reads CASSYSPSGASYEQYF. CDR3 nucleotides: TGTGCCAGCAGTTACTCGCCTAGCGGGGCATCCTACGAGCAGTACTTC.

There are many counts of this clonotype. This chain connects TRBV6-5 to TRBJ2-3, with D hard to call. CDR3 length equals 17 residues. With 2 bases removed from V and 2 bases from J, the gap between germline ends came to 17 bases. Germline CDR1 is MNHEY and CDR2 is SVGAGI. The CDR3 loop reads CASSYTSPGVYTDTQYF. CDR3 bases: TGTGCCAGCAGTTACACCTCTCCAGGAGTCTACACAGATACGCAGTATTTT.

This chain joins TRBV30 and TRBJ2-1; 9 bases are shared with TRBD2. Germline values: CDR1 GTSNPN, CDR2 SVGIG (reference sequence). The CDR3 sequence is 14 residues long. V lost 0 bases and J lost 10; bases outside the gene matches: 7. CDR3 coding DNA: TGTGCCTGGAGTGTACTTAGCGGGGGCCACGAGCAGTTCTTC. Amino acid sequence: CAWSVLSGGHEQFF. The full variable domain, with the rest looked up from reference TRBV30 and TRBJ2-1, is SQTIHQWPATLVQPVGSPLSLECTVEGTSNPNLYWYRQAAGRGLQLLFYSVGIGQISSEVPQNLSASRPQDRQFILSSKKLLLSDSGFYLCAWSVLSGGHEQFFGPGTRLTVL.

This clonotype was seen a few times. V and J are TRBV15 and TRBJ2-3; 7 nucleotides line up with TRBD2. CDR1 LNHNV and CDR2 YYDKDF come from the germline V gene (reference sequence). Trimming at V came to 5 bases and at J to 2 bases, leaving 7 bases not matched to a gene. The CDR3 length is 15 residues. CDR3 sequence: CATSPGGGFTDTQYF. The CDR3 region has the DNA TGTGCCACCAGCCCCGGCGGGGGATTCACAGATACGCAGTATTTT. Using reference TRBV15 and TRBJ2-3 for the parts outside the CDR3, the full variable domain is DAMVIQNPRYQVTQFGKPVTLSCSQTLNHNVMYWYQQKSSQAPKLLFHYYDKDFNNEADTPDNFQSRRPNTSFCFLDIRSPGLGDTAMYLCATSPGGGFTDTQYFGPGTRLTVL.

A remark on this clonotype: A clone one base away is much larger, so this may be a read error. The chain links TRBV7-2 to TRBJ2-5; 9 nucleotides align to TRBD2. Germline-derived CDR1 and CDR2 are SGHTA and FQGNSA. This CDR3 region has 16 residues. J gave up 3 bases and V 0 bases, and 5 bases lay outside the gene matches. The CDR3 loop is CASSLAGRGGEETQYF. The CDR3 coding sequence is TGTGCCAGCAGCTTAGCGGGGCGGGGGGGCGAAGAGACCCAGTACTTC.

This clonotype was counted between two and nine times. The V call is TRBV30, the J call TRBJ2-2; 9 nucleotides agree with TRBD2. The CDR3 spans 20 residues. The germline V gene has CDR1 GTSNPN and CDR2 SVGIG (reference sequence). V lost 1 base to trimming and J lost 2 bases; unmatched junction nucleotides: 17. This chain's CDR3 is CAWSGTSVRATKVNTGELFF. CDR3 coding DNA: TGTGCCTGGAGTGGGACTAGCGTACGAGCCACTAAAGTCAACACCGGGGAGCTGTTTTTT.

The chain recombines TRBV27 with TRBJ2-3; 7 positions agree with TRBD2. With 1 base clipped from V and 0 bases from J, the junction kept 10 bases outside the gene matches. The V gene's germline CDR1 is MNHEY and CDR2 SMNVEV (reference sequence). This CDR3 contains 18 residues. CDR3 DNA: TGTGCCAGCAGTTTATTCGGGGGGACTAACCCTAGCACAGATACGCAGTATTTT. Its translation: CASSLFGGTNPSTDTQYF.

This clonotype was counted many times. J is TRBJ2-3 and V is TRBV4-3; 7 positions match TRBD2. V lost 5 bases to trimming and J lost 0 bases; unmatched junction nucleotides: 5. The CDR3 sequence is 15 residues long. Germline CDR1 and CDR2: LGHNA and YSLEER. CDR3 in amino acids: CASSRWGGSTDTQYF. The CDR3 region has the DNA TGCGCCAGCAGCAGATGGGGGGGTAGCACAGATACGCAGTATTTT.

Worth noting for this clonotype: In this CDR3 the conserved last residue, phenylalanine or tryptophan, is missing, so a read error is likely. This chain links TRBV7-2 with TRBJ1-1, with D tentatively TRBD1 (6 bases). The CDR3 length is 13 residues. V lost 4 bases to trimming and J lost 5 bases, with 11 bases between them. Germline CDR1 SGHTA, CDR2 FQGNSA. This CDR3 reads CASSSRGWTEAFS. In DNA, the CDR3 is TGTGCCAGCAGCTCCAGGGGTTGGACTGAAGCTTTCTCT.

There are many counts of this clonotype. Here the CDR3 DNA reads TGTGCCAGCAGCTGGGGGGGATTCAACACTGAAGCTTTCTTT. Its protein product is CASSWGGFNTEAFF. This rearrangement joins TRBV5-4 to TRBJ1-1, with D maybe TRBD1 (5 bases). Germline values: CDR1 SGHNT, CDR2 YYREEE (reference sequence). The CDR3 consists of 14 residues. The germline V and J ends were trimmed by 3 bases and 2 bases, with 11 bases remaining between them.

The chain combines TRBV6-2 or TRBV6-3 with TRBJ1-5, with TRBD1 matching 11 bases. J gave up 0 bases and V 2 bases, and 12 bases lay outside the gene matches. Germline CDR1 is MNHEY and CDR2 is SVGEGT. This CDR3 has 20 residues. Here the CDR3 reads CASSYPRTGGSPYSNQPQHF. The CDR3 DNA reads TGTGCCAGCAGTTACCCGCGGACAGGGGGCTCACCATATAGCAATCAGCCCCAGCATTTT.

The chain couples TRBV6-5 to TRBJ2-7; the D is unclear. The CDR3 runs to 15 residues. With 2 bases removed from V and 6 bases from J, the gap between germline ends came to 17 bases. CDR1 and CDR2 (germline): MNHEY, SVGAGI. The CDR3 DNA sequence: TGTGCCAGCAGTTACCGATTTCAGCAGATAGCCGAGCAGTACTTC. Its protein product is CASSYRFQQIAEQYF.

This clonotype has a count of ten or more. The rearrangement uses TRBV20-1 and TRBJ2-7, with TRBD2 matching 8 bases. Per germline, CDR1 DFQATT and CDR2 SNEGSKA (reference sequence). J was trimmed by 2 bases and V by 1 base; bases with no gene match: 10. The CDR3 is 16 residues long. The CDR3 nucleotides are TGCAGTGCTAGAGCTGTGCCCGGACTAGCAGCCTACGAGCAGTACTTC. Residues: CSARAVPGLAAYEQYF.

The rearrangement links TRBV5-5 to TRBJ1-2; 10 bases align to TRBD1. Germline loops: CDR1 SGHKS, CDR2 YYEKEE (reference sequence). J lost 4 bases, V lost 3 bases, and 12 bases had no gene match. CDR3 length: 17 residues. The DNA of the CDR3 is TGTGCCAGCAGCTCCCGGGCGACAGGGGGCGCGCTCTATGGCTACACCTTC. This sequence encodes CASSSRATGGALYGYTF. The full variable domain, in which reference TRBV5-5 and TRBJ1-2 provide the parts outside the CDR3, is DAGVTQSPTHLIKTRGQQVTLRCSPISGHKSVSWYQQVLGQGPQFIFQYYEKEERGRGNFPDRFSARQFPNYSSELNVNALLLGDSALYLCASSSRATGGALYGYTFGSGTRLTVV.